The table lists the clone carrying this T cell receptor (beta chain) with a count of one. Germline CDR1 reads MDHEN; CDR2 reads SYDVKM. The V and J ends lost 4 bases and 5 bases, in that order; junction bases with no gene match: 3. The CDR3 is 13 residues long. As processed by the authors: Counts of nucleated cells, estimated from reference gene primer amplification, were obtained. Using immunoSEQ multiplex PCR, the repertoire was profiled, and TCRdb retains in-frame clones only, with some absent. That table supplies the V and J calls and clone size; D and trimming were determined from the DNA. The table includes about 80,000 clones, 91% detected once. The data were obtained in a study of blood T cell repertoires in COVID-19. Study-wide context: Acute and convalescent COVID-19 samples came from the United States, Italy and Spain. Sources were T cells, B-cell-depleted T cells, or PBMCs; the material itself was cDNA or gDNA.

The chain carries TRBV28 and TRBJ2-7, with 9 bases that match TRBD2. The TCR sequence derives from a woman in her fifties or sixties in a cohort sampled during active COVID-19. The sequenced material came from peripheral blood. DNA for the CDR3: TGTGCCAGCAGTTCGAGCGGGAGGCACGAGCAGTACTTC. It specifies CASSSSGRHEQYF.